Below, 22 T cell receptor beta chains from the same sample are listed, as sequenced in a study of T cell responses to AZD1222 COVID-19 vaccine. Using immunoSEQ multiplex PCR, the repertoire was profiled, and TCRdb retains in-frame clones only, with some absent. The repertoire has around 80,000 clones, roughly 85% of them found once; the top ten carry around 1.3%. The source material was peripheral blood, sampled 28 days after the second AZD1222 dose. The receptors were sampled from an adult who received the AZD1222 COVID-19 vaccine.

The chain joins TRBV14 to TRBJ2-1, with a weak D call TRBD1 (5 bases). CDR1 is SGHDN, CDR2 FVKESK, per germline. The length of the CDR3 is 14 residues. V was trimmed by 1 base and J by 10 bases, leaving 14 bases between them. The CDR3 here is CASSQALPSGEQFF. In DNA form, the CDR3 reads TGTGCCAGCAGCCAAGCGCTACCATCAGGGGAGCAGTTCTTC.

The rearrangement joins TRBV10-3 to TRBJ2-2, with a tentative D call TRBD1 (5 bases). The CDR3 runs 15 residues. Trimming left V 7 bases short and J 1 base short, with 13 bases between. Germline V CDR1 and CDR2: ENHRY, SYGVKD. CDR3 sequence: CAINTGPLNTGELFF. In DNA form, the CDR3 reads TGTGCCATCAATACAGGTCCTTTGAACACCGGGGAGCTGTTTTTT.

J is TRBJ1-4 and V is TRBV30; 8 bases map to TRBD1. This CDR3 has 14 residues. Germline V gene sequence: CDR1 GTSNPN, CDR2 SVGIG (reference sequence). The V segment lost 3 bases and the J segment 11 bases; nucleotides outside the gene matches: 11. In DNA, the CDR3 is TGTGCCTGGAGCCCGCCTCCACAGGGGGGGAAACTGTTTTTT. It codes for CAWSPPPQGGKLFF.

The chain carries TRBV7-2 and TRBJ2-1; D perhaps matches TRBD2 (5 bases). CDR1 and CDR2 from the germline V gene are SGHTA and FQGNSA. The germline V and J ends were trimmed by 1 base and 10 bases, with 14 bases remaining between them. This CDR3 contains 14 residues. In DNA, the CDR3 is TGTGCCAGCAGCTTAGGCTTAACGGCGGGCGAGCAGTTCTTC. Protein: CASSLGLTAGEQFF.

The genes are TRBV7-8 and TRBJ2-3, with 8 bases matching TRBD1. The CDR3 runs to 16 residues. Trimming cost V 6 bases and J 0 bases; bases outside gene matches: 8. Germline V CDR1 and CDR2: SGHVS, FQNEAQ. CDR3 protein: CASRRSTGASTDTQYF. Here the CDR3 DNA reads TGTGCCAGCAGGCGATCGACAGGGGCTAGCACAGATACGCAGTATTTT. Together with reference TRBV7-8 and TRBJ2-3, the CDR3 gives the full variable domain: GAGVSQSPRYKVAKRGQDVALRCDPISGHVSLFWYQQALGQGPEFLTYFQNEAQLDKSGLPSDRFFAERPEGSVSTLKIQRTQQEDSAVYLCASRRSTGASTDTQYFGPGTRLTVL.

The CDR3 DNA reads TGTGCCAGTAAACAGGGCAATCAGCCCCAGCATTTT. Protein product: CASKQGNQPQHF. The chain links TRBV19 to TRBJ1-5; D is possibly TRBD1 (5 bases). Germline CDR1 reads LNHDA; CDR2 reads SQIVND (reference sequence). There are 12 residues in the CDR3. Trimming left V 7 bases short and J 2 bases short, with 6 bases between. Supplemented by reference TRBV19 and TRBJ1-5, the full variable domain reads DGGITQSPKYLFRKEGQNVTLSCEQNLNHDAMYWYRQDPGQGLRLIYYSQIVNDFQKGDIAEGYSVSREKKESFPLTVTSAQKNPTAFYLCASKQGNQPQHFGDGTRLSIL.

The chain joins TRBV10-3 to TRBJ1-2; TRBD1 matches at 9 bases. The CDR3 runs 13 residues. The V and J ends lost 5 bases and 5 bases, in that order; junction bases with no gene match: 3. The germline CDR1 and CDR2 sequences are ENHRY and SYGVKD. CDR3 in amino acids: CAISRTGEYGYTF. CDR3 in DNA: TGTGCCATCAGTAGGACAGGGGAGTATGGCTACACCTTC.

The rearrangement joins TRBV18 to TRBJ2-7; 10 nucleotides line up with TRBD2. Germline V gene lookup returns CDR1 KGHSH and CDR2 LQKENI. After removal of 3 bases from V and 5 bases from J, the junction contained 10 bases not matched to a gene. There are 16 residues in the CDR3. CDR3 nucleotide sequence: TGTGCCAGCTCACCTCCAACAGCGGGAGGGACCCACGAGCAGTACTTC. The encoded protein is CASSPPTAGGTHEQYF.

This chain uses TRBV7-2 with TRBJ1-3; 8 bases are a match to TRBD1. Germline CDR1 reads SGHTA; CDR2 reads FQGNSA. This CDR3 spans 14 amino acids. V was clipped by 3 bases and J by 5 bases; unmatched bases: 3. In DNA form, the CDR3 reads TGTGCCAGCAGCTTCGCAGGGGGCCGAAACACCATATATTTT. It encodes CASSFAGGRNTIYF.

The CDR3, as DNA: TGTGCCAGCAAAAGGGACCCCCGTGATGAGCAGTTCTTC. Protein sequence: CASKRDPRDEQFF. The J gene is TRBJ2-1, the V gene TRBV2; D tentatively fits TRBD1 or TRBD2 (5 bases each). This CDR3 has 13 amino acids. Germline CDR1 is SNHLY and CDR2 is FYNNEI. Deletions cut 7 bases from V and 8 bases from J, with 15 bases between.

The rearrangement uses TRBV5-5 and TRBJ2-5; the D is unclear. CDR3 length: 16 amino acids. With 0 bases removed from V and 2 bases from J, the gap between germline ends came to 14 bases. Germline-derived CDR1 and CDR2 are SGHKS and YYEKEE (reference sequence). CDR3 sequence: CASSLGAALNQETQYF. The DNA of the CDR3 is TGTGCCAGCAGCTTGGGGGCAGCATTAAATCAAGAGACCCAGTACTTC.

The chain carries TRBV2 and TRBJ1-5; 9 positions agree with TRBD1. Germline CDR1 and CDR2: SNHLY and FYNNEI. The CDR3 covers 14 residues. J lost 7 bases, V lost 7 bases, and 8 bases had no gene match. CDR3: CASTDGTGTQPQHF. CDR3 in DNA: TGTGCCAGCACCGATGGGACAGGGACCCAGCCCCAGCATTTT.

This sequence joins TRBV7-8 and TRBJ1-5; D is possibly TRBD1 (6 bases). CDR3 size: 17 residues. Germline V lookup: CDR1 SGHVS, CDR2 FQNEAQ. Trimming pared 5 bases from V and 0 bases from J, leaving 17 bases between. In DNA, the CDR3 is TGTGCCAGCAGCGATGGACAGATTACATATAGCAATCAGCCCCAGCATTTT. Encoded protein: CASSDGQITYSNQPQHF.

The J gene is TRBJ1-5, the V gene TRBV6-5, with 8 bases fitting TRBD1. After removal of 7 bases from V and 5 bases from J, the junction contained 7 bases not matched to a gene. Looked up from germline, CDR1 is MNHEY and CDR2 is SVGAGI. This CDR3 is 14 amino acids long. CDR3 sequence reads: CASTLDRGYQPQHF. For the CDR3, the DNA is TGTGCCAGCACCCTCGACAGGGGTTATCAGCCCCAGCATTTT.

J is TRBJ1-3 and V is TRBV12-5; D unclear. Germline V gene data show CDR1 as LGHNT and CDR2 as FRNRAP. CDR3 length: 15 amino acids. Trimming cost V 2 bases and J 0 bases, with 8 bases left between them. CDR3 bases: TGTGCTAGTGGTTTGCCAGGATTCTCTGGAAACACCATATATTTT. It encodes CASGLPGFSGNTIYF.

The V gene is TRBV10-3, the J gene TRBJ1-5; no reliable D call. Germline CDR1 ENHRY, CDR2 SYGVKD. There are 12 residues in the CDR3. Trimming stripped 6 bases from V and 4 bases from J, with 7 bases between. The CDR3 region has the DNA TGTGCCATCAGCCAAGGGAATCAGCCCCAGCATTTT. It codes for CAISQGNQPQHF.

This clone has just a few counts. The genes are TRBV7-3 and TRBJ2-6; TRBD2 aligns across 7 bases. Germline trimming cut 0 bases from V and 0 bases from J; bases unmatched to any gene: 5. The CDR3 contains 18 residues. Germline loops: CDR1 SGHTA, CDR2 FQGTGA. CDR3 in amino acids: CASSLTSGPLSGANVLTF. In DNA, the CDR3 is TGTGCCAGCAGCTTAACTAGCGGGCCTCTCTCTGGGGCCAACGTCCTGACTTTC. Supplemented by reference TRBV7-3 and TRBJ2-6, the full variable domain reads GAGVSQTPSNKVTEKGKYVELRCDPISGHTALYWYRQSLGQGPEFLIYFQGTGAADDSGLPNDRFFAVRPEGSVSTLKIQRTERGDSAVYLCASSLTSGPLSGANVLTFGAGSRLTVL.

This clone was counted once. The rearrangement joins TRBV5-6 to TRBJ1-1; D is perhaps TRBD1 (5 bases). In germline, CDR1 is SGHDT, CDR2 YYEEEE. The CDR3 has 14 residues. Trimming shortened V by 5 bases and J by 1 base, and 12 bases separated the two germline ends. The CDR3: CASRGRSPNTEAFF. The CDR3 DNA sequence: TGTGCCAGCAGGGGACGGAGCCCGAACACTGAAGCTTTCTTT.

The V gene is TRBV29-1, the J gene TRBJ2-7; D possibly corresponds to TRBD1 (5 bases). This CDR3 contains 13 residues. V dropped 1 base and J dropped 7 bases, with 14 bases sitting between them. Germline V gives CDR1 SQVTM, CDR2 ANQGSEA. CDR3 sequence (DNA): TGCAGCGTTGAAGTAGCAGGGCCGCGAGAGCAGTACTTC. It encodes CSVEVAGPREQYF.

This clone was observed at least ten times. CDR3 residues: CASSEVGQYSPLHF. CDR3 DNA: TGTGCCAGCAGTGAAGTCGGCCAATATTCACCCCTCCACTTT. This chain connects TRBV6-1 to TRBJ1-6; D ambiguous. V was shortened by 1 base and J by 8 bases, with 9 bases between the two germline ends. CDR1 is MNHNS and CDR2 is SASEGT in the germline V gene. The CDR3 is made up of 14 amino acids.

The chain couples TRBV5-6 to TRBJ1-4; 8 bases match TRBD1. V shed 7 bases and J 4 bases; nucleotides not matched to a gene: 12. This CDR3 comprises 16 residues. The germline V gene encodes CDR1 SGHDT and CDR2 YYEEEE. The CDR3 region is CASGFLGQGGNEKLFF. The CDR3 bases are TGTGCCAGCGGATTTCTTGGACAGGGCGGTAATGAAAAACTGTTTTTT.

The chain employs TRBV12-3 or TRBV12-4 and TRBJ1-2; D remains ambiguous. V dropped 6 bases and J dropped 8 bases, with 13 bases sitting between them. The CDR3 runs 12 residues. CDR3: CASSLALGGYTF. The CDR3 DNA reads TGTGCCAGCAGCCTCGCCTTGGGGGGCTACACCTTC.